This record covers a single T cell receptor beta chain. This sample is drawn from a study of blood T cell repertoires in COVID-19. This CDR3 region has 14 residues. V lost 2 bases and J 4 bases, leaving 11 bases between the germline ends. CDR1 is SGHRS and CDR2 is YFSETQ in the germline V gene. Original handling: The assay estimated nucleated cells by amplifying reference gene primers. The assay was immunoSEQ multiplex PCR, and TCRdb's table has in-frame clones only and misses some. V and J calls and clone size come straight from that table; D and trimming were deduced from the DNA. Here the sample spans fewer than 400,000 clones, approximately 89% being singletons.

This TCR was recovered from a man aged 25 to 40 who had recovered from COVID-19. Sequencing was carried out using PBMCs or T cells enriched from blood (not recorded which). The gene calls are TRBV5-1 and TRBJ2-3, with D possibly TRBD2 on 6 matching bases. CDR3 region: CASSFRLVADTQYF. In DNA form, the CDR3 reads TGCGCCAGCAGCTTCAGACTAGTGGCAGATACGCAGTATTTT.